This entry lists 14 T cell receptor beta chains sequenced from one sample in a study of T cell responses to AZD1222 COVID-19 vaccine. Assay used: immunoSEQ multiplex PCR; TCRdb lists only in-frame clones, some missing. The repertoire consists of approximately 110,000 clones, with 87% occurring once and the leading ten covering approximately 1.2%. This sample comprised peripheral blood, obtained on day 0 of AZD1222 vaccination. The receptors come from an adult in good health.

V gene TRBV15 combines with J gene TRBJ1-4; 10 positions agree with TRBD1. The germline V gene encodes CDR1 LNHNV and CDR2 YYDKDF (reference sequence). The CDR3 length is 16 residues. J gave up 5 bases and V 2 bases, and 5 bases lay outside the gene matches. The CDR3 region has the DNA TGTGCCACCAGCAGATTGCCGGGACAGGGGAATGAAAAACTGTTTTTT. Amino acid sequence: CATSRLPGQGNEKLFF.

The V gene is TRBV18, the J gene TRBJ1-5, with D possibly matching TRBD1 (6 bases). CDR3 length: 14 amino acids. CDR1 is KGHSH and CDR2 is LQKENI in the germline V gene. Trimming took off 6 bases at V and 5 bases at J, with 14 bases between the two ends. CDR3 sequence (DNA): TGTGCCAGCTCTCCAGGGGTCTCTCATCAGCCCCAGCATTTT. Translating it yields CASSPGVSHQPQHF.

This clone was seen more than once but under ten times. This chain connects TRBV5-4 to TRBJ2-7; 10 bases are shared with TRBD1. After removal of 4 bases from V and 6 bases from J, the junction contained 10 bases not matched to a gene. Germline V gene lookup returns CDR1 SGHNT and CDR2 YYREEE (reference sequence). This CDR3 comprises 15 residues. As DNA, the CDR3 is TGTGCCAGCAGCAGAGACGGGACAGGGGACCGCGAGCAGTACTTC. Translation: CASSRDGTGDREQYF.

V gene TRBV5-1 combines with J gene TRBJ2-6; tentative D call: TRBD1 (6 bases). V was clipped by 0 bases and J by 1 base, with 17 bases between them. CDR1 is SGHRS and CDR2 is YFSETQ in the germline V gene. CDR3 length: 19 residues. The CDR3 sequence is CASSLAPTGPSSGANVLTF. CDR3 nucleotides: TGCGCCAGCAGCTTGGCCCCCACAGGGCCATCTTCTGGGGCCAACGTCCTGACTTTC.

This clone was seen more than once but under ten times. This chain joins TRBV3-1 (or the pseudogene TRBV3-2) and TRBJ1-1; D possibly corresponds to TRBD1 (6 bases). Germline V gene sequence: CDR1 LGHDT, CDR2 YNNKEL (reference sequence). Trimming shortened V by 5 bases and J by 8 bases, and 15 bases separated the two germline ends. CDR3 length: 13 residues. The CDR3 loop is CASSYTGTSEAFF. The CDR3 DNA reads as TGTGCCAGCAGCTACACAGGGACCTCCGAAGCTTTCTTT.

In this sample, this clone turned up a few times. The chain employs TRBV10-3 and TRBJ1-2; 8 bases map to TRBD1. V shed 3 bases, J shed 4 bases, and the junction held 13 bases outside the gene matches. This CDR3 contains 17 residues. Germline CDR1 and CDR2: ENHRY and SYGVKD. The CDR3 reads CAISDYTGTGGSYGYTF. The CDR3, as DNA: TGTGCCATCAGTGATTATACAGGGACAGGAGGCTCCTATGGCTACACCTTC.

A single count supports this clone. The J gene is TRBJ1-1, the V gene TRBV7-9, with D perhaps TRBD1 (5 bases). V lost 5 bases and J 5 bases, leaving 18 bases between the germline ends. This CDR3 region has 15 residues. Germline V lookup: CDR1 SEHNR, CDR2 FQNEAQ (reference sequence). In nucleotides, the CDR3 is TGTGCCAGCAGCATAAACCTCGGGACGAGGACTGAAGCTTTCTTT. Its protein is CASSINLGTRTEAFF.

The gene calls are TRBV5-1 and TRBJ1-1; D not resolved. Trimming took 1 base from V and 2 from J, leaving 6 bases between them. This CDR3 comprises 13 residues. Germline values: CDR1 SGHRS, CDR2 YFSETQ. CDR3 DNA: TGCGCCAGCAGCTTGAAGGGTAACACTGAAGCTTTCTTT. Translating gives CASSLKGNTEAFF.

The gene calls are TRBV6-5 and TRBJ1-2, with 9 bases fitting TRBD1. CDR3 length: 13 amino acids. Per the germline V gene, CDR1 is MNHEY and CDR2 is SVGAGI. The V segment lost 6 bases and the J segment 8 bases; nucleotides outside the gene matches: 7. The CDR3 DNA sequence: TGTGCCAGCAGGCCACAGGGGGCGAAGGGCTACACCTTC. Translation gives CASRPQGAKGYTF.

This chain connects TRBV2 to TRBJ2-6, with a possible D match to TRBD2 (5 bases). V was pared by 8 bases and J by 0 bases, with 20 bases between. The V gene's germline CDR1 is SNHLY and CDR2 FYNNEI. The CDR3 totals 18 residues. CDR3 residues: CASVGEGLPYSGANVLTF. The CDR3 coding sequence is TGTGCCAGCGTGGGCGAAGGACTGCCTTACTCTGGGGCCAACGTCCTGACTTTC.

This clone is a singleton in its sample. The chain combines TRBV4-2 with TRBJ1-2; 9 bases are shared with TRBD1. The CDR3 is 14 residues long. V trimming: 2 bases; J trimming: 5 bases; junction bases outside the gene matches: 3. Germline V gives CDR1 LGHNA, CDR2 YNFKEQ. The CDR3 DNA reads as TGTGCCAGCAGCCAACCGGGACAGGGATATGGCTACACCTTC. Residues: CASSQPGQGYGYTF.

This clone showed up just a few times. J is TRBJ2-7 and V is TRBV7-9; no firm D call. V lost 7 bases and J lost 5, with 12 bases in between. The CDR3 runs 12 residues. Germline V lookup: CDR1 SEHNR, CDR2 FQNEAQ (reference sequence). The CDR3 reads CASTTGRDEQYF. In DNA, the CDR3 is TGTGCCAGCACTACGGGTCGGGACGAGCAGTACTTC.

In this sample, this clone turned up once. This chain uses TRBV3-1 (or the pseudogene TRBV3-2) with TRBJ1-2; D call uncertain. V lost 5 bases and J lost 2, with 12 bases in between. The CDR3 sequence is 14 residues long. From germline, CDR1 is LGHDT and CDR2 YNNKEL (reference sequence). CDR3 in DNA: TGTGCCAGCAGCAGCCCCTCCATAAACTATGGCTACACCTTC. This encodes CASSSPSINYGYTF.

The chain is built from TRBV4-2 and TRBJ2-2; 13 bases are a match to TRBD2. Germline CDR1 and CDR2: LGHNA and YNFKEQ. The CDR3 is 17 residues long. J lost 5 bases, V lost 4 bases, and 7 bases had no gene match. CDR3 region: CASSRGTSGVGTGELFF. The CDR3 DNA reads TGTGCCAGCAGCCGCGGGACTAGCGGGGTTGGTACCGGGGAGCTGTTTTTT.